This TCR beta chain was identified during a study of T cells in Graves' hyperthyroidism and ophthalmopathy. TCR beta CDR3 region amplification was performed from RNA transcripts. First-round RT-PCR with HTBI primers amplified the TCR CDR3 region. TCRdb reprocessed the multiplex PCR reads via MiXCR and lists one record per CDR3 protein. The sample consists of hundreds of thousands of distinct CDR3 sequences, 38% of them appearing once. Diagnosing involved the use of clinical symptoms, serum thyroxine and TRAb, thyroid ultrasound and orbital computed tomography. The CDR3 has 15 residues. CDR1 is MNHEY, CDR2 SMNVEV, per germline (reference sequence). Trimming removed 2 bases from V and 5 bases from J, with 16 bases in between.

This clonotype was sampled from a man aged 18 to 29 with Graves' hyperthyroidism. The sample comprised blood. The V and J genes are TRBV27 and TRBJ2-7, with a tentative D call TRBD2 (5 bases). CDR3 sequence reads: CASSLPVEADDEQYF. CDR3 sequence (DNA): TGTGCCAGCAGTTTACCCGTGGAAGCGGATGACGAGCAGTACTTC.